The clone carrying this T cell receptor (beta chain) was picked up many times. The sample originates from a study of human T cells and chemical hapten exposure. As for the study in general: Minor volume differences among pooled libraries chiefly drove per-sample TCR yield variation.

Specified time point: healthy volunteer bleed at 6 weeks. The template was total RNA from unfractionated whole blood. The library tagged individual cDNA molecules with unique molecular identifiers. Per the authors' pipeline: Counting gave a median of around 100,000 TCRs per sample, with values ranging from 23,224 to 690,600. TCRdb reanalysed the RACE reads using MiXCR and keeps one entry per CDR3 protein. These V and J calls rely on TCRdb rather than the paper's analysis. The sample contains 65,000 to 95,000 distinct CDR3 sequences, 8.5% to 9.5% of which appear only once. The CDR3 runs 14 residues. V lost 5 bases and J 4 bases, leaving 15 bases between the germline ends. CDR1 is SGHTA and CDR2 is FQGNSA in the germline V gene.

The sequencing sample was made of whole blood. The chain joins TRBV7-2 to TRBJ2-7, with a weak D call TRBD1 (6 bases). The sequence derives from a female donor in good health. Some clones in this sample may be carry-over from other donors' samples. CDR3 in amino acids: CASSPNSRGYEQYF. The CDR3 DNA reads TGTGCCAGCAGCCCGAACTCCAGGGGTTACGAGCAGTACTTC.